This T cell receptor beta chain was sequenced during a study of blood T cell repertoires in COVID-19. Whole-study context: Acute and convalescent COVID-19 samples came from the United States, Italy and Spain. Nucleic acid was either cDNA or gDNA, and it came from T cells, B-cell-depleted T cells, or PBMCs.

The CDR3 loop spans 15 amino acids. The germline CDR1 and CDR2 sequences are MNHEY and SVGAGI. The V end lost 5 bases, the J end lost 5 bases, and 18 bases lay between the germline ends. This clone was recorded only once. Under the authors' procedure: It was from reference gene primer amplification that nucleated cell counts were estimated. TCRdb's table, derived via immunoSEQ multiplex PCR, lists solely in-frame clones and lacks some. For V, J and clone size, that table is used; D and trimming come from the DNA. The sample includes under 65,000 clones, 85% to 90% seen only once; the top ten take approximately 1.3%.

Sample: peripheral blood. The chain combines TRBV6-5 with TRBJ1-2, with D perhaps matching TRBD1 (6 bases). This receptor was obtained from a man aged 55-75 years with acute or convalescent COVID-19. CDR3 in DNA: TGTGCCAGCAGTCAACAGGGTGGTTTATCGTATGGCTACACCTTC. Protein sequence: CASSQQGGLSYGYTF.